The sequence of this T cell receptor (beta chain) was determined in a study of OX40 agonist ivuxolimab in advanced cancers. Regarding the complete study: The costimulatory receptor OX40 (CD134) was targeted by ivuxolimab, a fully human IgG2 agonistic monoclonal antibody. Of the approximately 50 dose-escalation patients, hepatocellular carcinoma was present in approximately 20, melanoma in around 15, renal cell carcinoma in 9 and head and neck cancer in 9. The monotherapy dose-escalation portion (N of about 50 patients) of the phase I ivuxolimab trial is reported in the paper. Peripheral TCRbeta sequencing aimed to test whether ivuxolimab altered TCR sequence diversity and caused clonal T-cell expansion. Intravenous ivuxolimab was administered to patients every 2 weeks at six dose levels: 0.01, 0.1, 0.3, 1.5, 3 and 10 mg/kg. Patients were allowed to have had prior anti-PD-1, anti-PD-L1 or anti-CTLA-4 therapy, and roughly 40% of the dose-escalation patients had been treated with checkpoint inhibitors. Three dose-escalation patients achieved partial responses, one with hepatocellular carcinoma and two with cutaneous melanoma. In the dose-escalation cohort, 82.7% of patients were male, and the mean age was approximately 60 years, with a range of roughly 20 to 80.

Findings and caveats that apply to the study as a whole: Antigen specificity was not determined for the clonally expanded peripheral T cells. In partial responders in the 0.1-3.0 mg/kg groups, normalized peripheral clonal expansion was found to be among the lowest, especially among CD8+ T cells. After ivuxolimab, expanded clones were on average more numerous among CD8+ T cells than among CD4+ T cells. At doses of 0.1 to 3.0 mg/kg, clonal expansion of both CD4+ and CD8+ blood T cells was observed from baseline to week 6. Low levels of normalized T-cell clonal expansion were also seen in some patients who did not respond.

The trial excluded patients who had a history of autoimmune disease or were on systemic immunosuppression. Peripheral blood for TCR sequencing was drawn from every dose cohort at baseline, at cycle 4 day 1 and at cycle 7 day 1. The samples were drawn from a first-in-human, open-label, multicenter phase I dose-escalation trial of ivuxolimab. Adults with locally advanced or metastatic head and neck squamous cell, hepatocellular, melanoma or renal cell carcinoma were enrolled in the trial. Before TCR sequencing, CD4+ T cells and CD8+ T cells were sorted from peripheral blood as separate populations. For sequencing of the TCRbeta CDR3 region, genomic DNA was extracted from the sorted cells. The immunoSEQ Assay was used to sequence the TCRbeta CDR3 regions. TCRdb limited this immuneACCESS table to in-frame rearrangements with V and J called. A share of clones is missing; checked studies link under half to unresolved V genes, and the rest is unexplained. The sample table holds fewer than 80,000 clones, of which about 85% were seen once. The biggest ten clones account for over 4.5% of the sample.

This clone was seen more than once but under ten times. Its target antigen remains unknown. Per-base quality was not reported, and no clone a single base away is much larger than it. The V end loses 3 bases and the J end loses 0 bases, and a stretch of 8 bases separates them. CDR1 LNHDA and CDR2 SQIVND were looked up in the germline V gene (reference sequence). From the cysteine through the phenylalanine, the CDR3 covers 14 amino acids. The DNA shown is the 42-base CDR3, in frame from base 1. The clonotype was recovered from an adult with an advanced solid tumor such as melanoma, head and neck, liver or kidney cancer. Sequencing was performed on CD4+ or CD8+ T cells sorted from blood, taken in a trial of the OX40 agonist ivuxolimab. The chain employs TRBV19 and TRBJ1-1; no D gene is confidently identified. The DNA sequence is as follows: TGTGCCAGTAGTATGGACGGACTGAACACTGAAGCTTTCTTT. It is translated as CASSMDGLNTEAFF.